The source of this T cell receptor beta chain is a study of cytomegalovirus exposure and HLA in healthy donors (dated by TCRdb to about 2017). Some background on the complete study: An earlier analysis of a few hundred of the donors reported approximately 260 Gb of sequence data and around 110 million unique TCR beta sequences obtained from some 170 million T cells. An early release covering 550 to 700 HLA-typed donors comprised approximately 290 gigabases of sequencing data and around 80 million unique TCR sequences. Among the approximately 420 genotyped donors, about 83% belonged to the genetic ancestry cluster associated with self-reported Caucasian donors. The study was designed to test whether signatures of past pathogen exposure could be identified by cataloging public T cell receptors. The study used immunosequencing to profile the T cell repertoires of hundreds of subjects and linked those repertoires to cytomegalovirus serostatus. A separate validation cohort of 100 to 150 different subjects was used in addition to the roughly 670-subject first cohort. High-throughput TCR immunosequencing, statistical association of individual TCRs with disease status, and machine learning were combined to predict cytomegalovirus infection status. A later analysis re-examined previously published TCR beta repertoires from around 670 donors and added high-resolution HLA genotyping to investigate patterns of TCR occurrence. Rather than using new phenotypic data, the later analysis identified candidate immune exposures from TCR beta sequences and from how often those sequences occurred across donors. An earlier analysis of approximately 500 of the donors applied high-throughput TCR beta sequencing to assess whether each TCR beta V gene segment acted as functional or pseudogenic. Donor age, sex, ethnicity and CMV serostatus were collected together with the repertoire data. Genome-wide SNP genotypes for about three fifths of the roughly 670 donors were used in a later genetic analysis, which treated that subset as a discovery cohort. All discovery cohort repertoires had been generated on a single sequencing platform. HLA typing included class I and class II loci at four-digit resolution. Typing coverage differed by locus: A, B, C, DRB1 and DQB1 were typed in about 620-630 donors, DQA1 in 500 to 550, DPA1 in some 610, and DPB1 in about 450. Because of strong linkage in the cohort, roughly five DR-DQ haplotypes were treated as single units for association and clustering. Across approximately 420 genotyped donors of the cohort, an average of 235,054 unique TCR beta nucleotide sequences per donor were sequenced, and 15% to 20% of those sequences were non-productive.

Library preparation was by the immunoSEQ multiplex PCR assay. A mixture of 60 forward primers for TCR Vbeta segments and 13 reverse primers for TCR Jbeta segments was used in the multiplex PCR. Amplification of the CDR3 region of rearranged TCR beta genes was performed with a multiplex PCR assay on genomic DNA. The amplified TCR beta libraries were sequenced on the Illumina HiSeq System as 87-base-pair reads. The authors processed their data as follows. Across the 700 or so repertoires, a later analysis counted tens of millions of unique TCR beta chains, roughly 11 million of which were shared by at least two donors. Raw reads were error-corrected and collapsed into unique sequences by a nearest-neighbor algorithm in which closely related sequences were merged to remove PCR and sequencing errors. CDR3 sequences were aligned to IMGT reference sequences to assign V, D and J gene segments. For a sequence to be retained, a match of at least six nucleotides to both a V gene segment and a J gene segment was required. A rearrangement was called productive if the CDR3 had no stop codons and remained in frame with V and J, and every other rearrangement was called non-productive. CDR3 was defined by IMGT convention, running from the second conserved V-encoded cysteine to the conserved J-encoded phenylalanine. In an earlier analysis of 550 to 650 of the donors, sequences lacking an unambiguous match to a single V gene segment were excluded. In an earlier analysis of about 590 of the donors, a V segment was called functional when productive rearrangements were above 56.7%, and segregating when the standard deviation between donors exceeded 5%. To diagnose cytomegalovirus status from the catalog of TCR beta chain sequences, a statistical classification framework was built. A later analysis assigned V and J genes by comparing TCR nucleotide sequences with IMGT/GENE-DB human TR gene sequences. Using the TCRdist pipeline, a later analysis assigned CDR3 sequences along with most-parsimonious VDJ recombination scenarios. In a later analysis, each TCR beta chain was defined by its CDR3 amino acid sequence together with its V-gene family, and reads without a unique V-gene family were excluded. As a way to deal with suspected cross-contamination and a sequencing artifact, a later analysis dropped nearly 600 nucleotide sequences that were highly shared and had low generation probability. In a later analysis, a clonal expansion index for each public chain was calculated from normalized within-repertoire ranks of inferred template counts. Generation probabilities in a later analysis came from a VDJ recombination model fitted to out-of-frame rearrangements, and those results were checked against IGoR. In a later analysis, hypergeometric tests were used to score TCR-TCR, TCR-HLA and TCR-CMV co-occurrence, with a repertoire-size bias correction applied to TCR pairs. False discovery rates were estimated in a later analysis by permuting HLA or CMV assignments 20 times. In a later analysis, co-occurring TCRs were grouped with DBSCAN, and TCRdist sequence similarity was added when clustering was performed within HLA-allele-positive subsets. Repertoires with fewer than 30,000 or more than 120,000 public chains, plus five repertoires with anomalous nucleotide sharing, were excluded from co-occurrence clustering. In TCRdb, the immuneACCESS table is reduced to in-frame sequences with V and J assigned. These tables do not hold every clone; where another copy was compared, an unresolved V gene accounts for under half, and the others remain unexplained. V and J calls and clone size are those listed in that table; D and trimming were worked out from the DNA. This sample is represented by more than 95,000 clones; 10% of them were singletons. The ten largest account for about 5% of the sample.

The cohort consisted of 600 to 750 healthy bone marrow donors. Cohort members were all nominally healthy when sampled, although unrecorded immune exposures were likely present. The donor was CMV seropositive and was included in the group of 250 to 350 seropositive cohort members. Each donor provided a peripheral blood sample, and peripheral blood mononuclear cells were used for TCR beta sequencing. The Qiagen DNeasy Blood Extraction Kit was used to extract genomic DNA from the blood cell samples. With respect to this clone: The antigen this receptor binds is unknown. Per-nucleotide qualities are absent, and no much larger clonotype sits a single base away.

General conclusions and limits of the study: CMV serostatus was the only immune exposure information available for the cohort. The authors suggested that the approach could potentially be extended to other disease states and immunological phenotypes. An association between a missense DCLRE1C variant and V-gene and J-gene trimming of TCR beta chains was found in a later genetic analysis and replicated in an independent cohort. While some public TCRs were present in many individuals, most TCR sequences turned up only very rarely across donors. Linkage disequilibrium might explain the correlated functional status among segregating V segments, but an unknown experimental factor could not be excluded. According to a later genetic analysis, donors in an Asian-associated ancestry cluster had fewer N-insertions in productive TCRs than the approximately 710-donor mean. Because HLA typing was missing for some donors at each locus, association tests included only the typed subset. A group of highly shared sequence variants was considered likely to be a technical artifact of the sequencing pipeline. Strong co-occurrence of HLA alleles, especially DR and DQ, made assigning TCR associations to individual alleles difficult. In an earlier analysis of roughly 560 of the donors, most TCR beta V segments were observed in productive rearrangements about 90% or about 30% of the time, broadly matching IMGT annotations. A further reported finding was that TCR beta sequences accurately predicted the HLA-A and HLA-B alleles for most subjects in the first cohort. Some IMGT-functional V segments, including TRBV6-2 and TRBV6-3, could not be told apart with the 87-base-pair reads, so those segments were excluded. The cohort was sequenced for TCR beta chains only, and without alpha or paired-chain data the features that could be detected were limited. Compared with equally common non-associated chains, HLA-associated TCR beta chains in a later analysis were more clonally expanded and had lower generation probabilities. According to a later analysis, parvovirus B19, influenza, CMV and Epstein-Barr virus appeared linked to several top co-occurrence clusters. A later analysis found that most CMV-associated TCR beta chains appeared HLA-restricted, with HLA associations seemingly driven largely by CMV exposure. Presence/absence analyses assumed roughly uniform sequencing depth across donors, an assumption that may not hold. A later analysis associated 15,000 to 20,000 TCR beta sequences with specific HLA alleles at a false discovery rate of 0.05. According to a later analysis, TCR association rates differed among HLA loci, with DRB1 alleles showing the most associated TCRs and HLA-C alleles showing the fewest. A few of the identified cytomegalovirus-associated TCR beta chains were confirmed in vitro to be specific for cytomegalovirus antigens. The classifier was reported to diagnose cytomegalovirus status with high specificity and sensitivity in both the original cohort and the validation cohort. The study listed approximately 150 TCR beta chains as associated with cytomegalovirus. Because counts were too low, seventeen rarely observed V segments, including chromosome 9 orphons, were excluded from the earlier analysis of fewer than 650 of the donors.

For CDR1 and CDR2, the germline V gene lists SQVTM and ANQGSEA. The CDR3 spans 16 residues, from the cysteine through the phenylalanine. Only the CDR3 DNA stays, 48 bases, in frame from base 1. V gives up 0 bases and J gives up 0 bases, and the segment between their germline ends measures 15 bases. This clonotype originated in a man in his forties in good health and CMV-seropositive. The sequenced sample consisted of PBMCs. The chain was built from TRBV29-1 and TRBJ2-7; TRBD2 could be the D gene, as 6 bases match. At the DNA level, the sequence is TGCAGCGTTGAAGATTCCGTGGGAGGACCCTCCTACGAGCAGTACTTC. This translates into CSVEDSVGGPSYEQYF.